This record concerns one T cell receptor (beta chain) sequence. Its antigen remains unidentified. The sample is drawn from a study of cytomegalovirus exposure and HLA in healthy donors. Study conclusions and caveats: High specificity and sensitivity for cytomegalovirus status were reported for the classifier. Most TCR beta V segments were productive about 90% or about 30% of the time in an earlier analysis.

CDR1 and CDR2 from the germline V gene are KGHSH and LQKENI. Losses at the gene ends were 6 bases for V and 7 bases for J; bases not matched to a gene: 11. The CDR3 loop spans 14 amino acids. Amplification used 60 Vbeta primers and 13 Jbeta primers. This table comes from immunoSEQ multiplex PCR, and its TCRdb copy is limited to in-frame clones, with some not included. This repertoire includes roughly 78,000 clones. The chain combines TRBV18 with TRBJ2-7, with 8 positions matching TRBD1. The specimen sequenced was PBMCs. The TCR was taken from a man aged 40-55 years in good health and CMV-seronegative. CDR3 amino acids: CASSLQGATGEQYF. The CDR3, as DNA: TGTGCCAGCTCTCTCCAGGGGGCTACGGGAGAGCAGTACTTC.